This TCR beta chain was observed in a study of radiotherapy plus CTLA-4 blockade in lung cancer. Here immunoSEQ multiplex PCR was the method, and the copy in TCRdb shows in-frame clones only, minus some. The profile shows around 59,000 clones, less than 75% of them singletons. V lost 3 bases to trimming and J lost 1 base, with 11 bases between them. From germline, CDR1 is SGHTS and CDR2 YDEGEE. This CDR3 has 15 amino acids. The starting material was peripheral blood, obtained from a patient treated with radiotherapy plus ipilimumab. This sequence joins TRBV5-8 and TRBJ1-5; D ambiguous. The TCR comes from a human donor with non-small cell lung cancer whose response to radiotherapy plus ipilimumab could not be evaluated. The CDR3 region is CASSSAQRSNQPQHF. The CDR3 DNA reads TGTGCCAGCAGCTCGGCGCAGCGGAGCAATCAGCCCCAGCATTTT.